This paragraph reports one T cell receptor (beta chain). What it recognizes is unknown. The CDR3 is made up of 16 amino acids. In germline, CDR1 is MGHRA, CDR2 YSYEKL. V shed 10 bases and J shed 0 bases, with 16 bases lying between them. Here immunoSEQ multiplex PCR was the method, and the copy in TCRdb shows in-frame clones only, minus some. The sample lists approximately 90,000 clones; 86% were seen once. Time point reported: baseline pretreatment blood. As to treatment: 15 Gy SBRT to primary tumor, nephrectomy 4 weeks later. This sample stems from a study of radiation and T cells in renal cell carcinoma. Study observations and caveats: In blood, top tumor clones expanded by 2 weeks, shrinking by 4.

Here the sequenced sample was blood, taken from a patient whose treatment included radiotherapy and nephrectomy. This sequence was found in a man over 45 with renal cell carcinoma. The chain recombines TRBV4-1 with TRBJ1-6; TRBD1 might be the D (5 bases). The CDR3 region has the DNA TGCGCCACGTCGACAGATGCGAACTCCTATAATTCACCCCTCCACTTT. Amino acid sequence: CATSTDANSYNSPLHF.